This T cell receptor (beta chain) was sequenced for a study of blood T cells in healthy people across ages. From germline, CDR1 is LNHNV and CDR2 YYDKDF (reference sequence). J gave up 5 bases and V 1 base, and 2 bases lay outside the gene matches. This CDR3 has 14 amino acids. A J-beta primer mix and a sample-barcoded 5' primer were used in a second PCR of about 7 to 12 cycles. A single record per CDR3 protein comes from TCRdb applying MiXCR to the 5' RACE reads. The sample includes about 400,000 distinct CDR3 sequences, about 55% of them seen just once. The sequence derives from a man in his sixties in good health. Material: blood. This chain uses TRBV15 with TRBJ2-5, with 9 nucleotides matching TRBD2. The CDR3 here is CATSRASGDETQYF. CDR3 bases: TGTGCCACCAGCAGAGCTAGCGGGGATGAGACCCAGTACTTC. Variable domain in full (rest from reference TRBV15 and TRBJ2-5): DAMVIQNPRYQVTQFGKPVTLSCSQTLNHNVMYWYQQKSSQAPKLLFHYYDKDFNNEADTPDNFQSRRPNTSFCFLDIRSPGLGDTAMYLCATSRASGDETQYFGPGTRLLVL.